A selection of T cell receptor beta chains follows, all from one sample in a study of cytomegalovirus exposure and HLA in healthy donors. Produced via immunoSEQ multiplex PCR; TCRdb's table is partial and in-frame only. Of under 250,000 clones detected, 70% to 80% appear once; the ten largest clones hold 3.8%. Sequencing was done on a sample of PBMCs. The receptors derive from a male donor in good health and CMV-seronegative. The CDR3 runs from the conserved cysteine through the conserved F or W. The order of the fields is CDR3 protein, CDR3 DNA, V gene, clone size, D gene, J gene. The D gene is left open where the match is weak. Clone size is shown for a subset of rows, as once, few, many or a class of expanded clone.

CSSVDRGHLGTEAFF | TGCAGCTCCGTGGACAGGGGGCATTTAGGCACTGAAGCTTTCTTT | TRBV29-1 | NA | TRBD1 | TRBJ1-1
CASSPSGLAGTDTQYF | TGTGCCAGCTCACCGTCCGGACTAGCGGGCACAGATACGCAGTATTTT | TRBV18 | NA | TRBD2 | TRBJ2-3
CASSLYTDTQYF | TGTGCCAGCAGCCTTTACACAGATACGCAGTATTTT | TRBV11-2 | NA | NA | TRBJ2-3
CASSSPGNEKLFF | TGTGCCAGCAGTTCCCCAGGGAATGAAAAACTGTTTTTT | TRBV28 | few | NA | TRBJ1-4
CATRPVAGGPETQYF | TGCGCCACAAGACCCGTAGCGGGAGGGCCGGAGACCCAGTACTTC | TRBV5-1 | NA | TRBD2 | TRBJ2-5
CASSPGLAEQYF | TGTGCCAGCTCACCAGGCCTGGCCGAGCAGTACTTC | TRBV18 | NA | NA | TRBJ2-7
CASSGDISGNTIYF | TGTGCCAGCAGCGGGGACATCTCTGGAAACACCATATATTTT | TRBV2 | NA | NA | TRBJ1-3
CASSSRQGGYEQYF | TGTGCCAGTAGTTCCCGACAGGGGGGATACGAGCAGTACTTC | TRBV19 | few | TRBD1 | TRBJ2-7
CAIKREGVHEQFF | TGTGCCATTAAGCGGGAGGGCGTCCATGAGCAGTTCTTC | TRBV10-3 | NA | TRBD2 | TRBJ2-1
CASSPGGNYGYTF | TGTGCCAGTAGCCCTGGAGGAAACTATGGCTACACCTTC | TRBV19 | few | NA | TRBJ1-2
CASGGTGKMTQYF | TGTGCCAGCGGCGGGACAGGGAAGATGACCCAGTACTTC | TRBV5-8 | NA | TRBD1 | TRBJ2-5
CASSQVPGQAGELFF | TGTGCCAGCAGCCAAGTTCCAGGGCAGGCCGGGGAGCTGTTTTTT | TRBV14 | NA | NA | TRBJ2-2
CASSLGLDEQFF | TGCGCCAGCAGCTTGGGACTTGACGAGCAGTTCTTC | TRBV5-1 | NA | NA | TRBJ2-1
CATSRGPRDRYEQYF | TGTGCCACCAGCAGAGGCCCCCGGGACAGATACGAGCAGTACTTC | TRBV15 | NA | TRBD1 | TRBJ2-7
CASSLEVGRSTDTQYF | TGCGCCAGCAGCTTGGAAGTGGGCCGAAGCACAGATACGCAGTATTTT | TRBV5-1 | NA | NA | TRBJ2-3
CASSLSGLPNNEQFF | TGTGCCAGCAGTTTATCGGGGCTGCCCAACAATGAGCAGTTCTTC | TRBV27 | NA | NA | TRBJ2-1
CASGTPTRDTQYF | TGTGCCAGCGGGACTCCCACCCGAGATACGCAGTATTTT | TRBV18 | few | NA | TRBJ2-3
CASSLTAGRTDTQYF | TGTGCCAGCAGCTTAACAGCGGGACGCACAGATACGCAGTATTTT | TRBV7-9 | NA | TRBD2 | TRBJ2-3
CASSRTGASYEQYF | TGTGCCAGCAGCAGGACAGGGGCGTCCTACGAGCAGTACTTC | TRBV5-6 | once | TRBD1 | TRBJ2-7
CASSSGLAGYNEQFF | TGTGCCAGCAGCTCAGGACTAGCGGGATACAATGAGCAGTTCTTC | TRBV7-3 | few | TRBD2 | TRBJ2-1
CASSEFQGSEAFF | TGTGCCAGCAGTGAATTTCAGGGGAGCGAAGCTTTCTTT | TRBV6-1 | few | NA | TRBJ1-1
CASSQAGTGAGNTIYF | TGCGCCAGCAGCCAAGCGGGGACAGGGGCGGGAAACACCATATATTTT | TRBV4-1 | NA | TRBD1 | TRBJ1-3
CASSSLDRAVNEQFF | TGTGCCAGCAGCTCTTTGGACAGGGCAGTAAATGAGCAGTTCTTC | TRBV28 | NA | TRBD1 | TRBJ2-1
CASSYSGLAGQETQYF | TGTGCCAGCAGTTACTCGGGGCTAGCGGGACAAGAGACCCAGTACTTC | TRBV6-6 | NA | TRBD2 | TRBJ2-5
CASSLSGQRANYGYTF | TGCGCCAGCAGCCTTAGTGGACAGAGAGCTAACTATGGCTACACCTTC | TRBV5-1 | NA | NA | TRBJ1-2
CASSPGTGGTYGYTF | TGTGCCAGCAGCCCCGGGACAGGGGGGACCTATGGCTACACCTTC | TRBV9 | NA | TRBD1 | TRBJ1-2
CASSAGQAYEQYF | TGTGCCAGCAGCGCTGGACAGGCCTACGAGCAGTACTTC | TRBV9 | NA | TRBD1 | TRBJ2-7
CASSLGLAGGDEQFF | TGCGCCAGCAGCTTGGGACTAGCGGGAGGGGATGAGCAGTTCTTC | TRBV5-1 | NA | TRBD2 | TRBJ2-1
CASSPRDRGGYEQYF | TGCGCCAGCAGCCCCCGGGACAGGGGTGGGTACGAGCAGTACTTC | TRBV5-1 | once | TRBD1 | TRBJ2-7
CASSAYSGSETAEQYF | TGTGCCAGCAGCGCCTATAGCGGAAGTGAAACGGCAGAGCAGTACTTC | TRBV9 | NA | NA | TRBJ2-7
CASSTGQGYVVNYEQYF | TGTGCCAGCAGCACAGGACAGGGGTATGTTGTTAACTACGAGCAGTACTTC | TRBV11-2 | once | TRBD1 | TRBJ2-7